These T cell receptor beta chains were read from a single sample in a study of blood T cell repertoires in COVID-19. Some clones are missing from TCRdb's copy, which holds only in-frame ones; the method was immunoSEQ multiplex PCR. The sample contains more than 200,000 clones, approximately 90% of which appear only once. The sequenced material came from peripheral blood. These receptors were taken from a woman aged 40 to 50 who had recovered from COVID-19. The CDR3 runs from the conserved cysteine through the conserved F or W. A D gene is named only where the DNA matches it firmly. The size of a clone is reported for some rows only, either as once, few or many, or as a class for expanded clones.

abundance | j_gene | d_gene | v_gene | CDR3aa | CDR3nt
- | TRBJ2-2 | - | TRBV6-2/TRBV6-3 | CASSPGASNTGELFF | TGTGCCAGCAGCCCAGGGGCATCGAACACCGGGGAGCTGTTTTTT
- | TRBJ1-1 | - | TRBV18 | CASSPPIGQSSGTEAFF | TGTGCCAGCTCACCACCTATCGGACAATCTTCTGGCACTGAAGCTTTCTTT
- | TRBJ2-1 | - | TRBV6-5 | CASSSPSGDNEQFF | TGTGCCAGCAGTTCACCATCAGGGGATAATGAGCAGTTCTTC
- | TRBJ2-4 | - | TRBV9 | CASSELDSANIQYF | TGTGCCAGCAGCGAACTAGATTCTGCAAACATTCAGTACTTC
few | TRBJ2-1 | TRBD2 | TRBV11-2 | CASSLSGKYNEQFF | TGTGCCAGCAGCTTAAGCGGGAAATACAATGAGCAGTTCTTC
- | TRBJ1-3 | - | TRBV5-1 | CASSVGNSGNTIYF | TGCGCCAGCAGCGTGGGTAATTCTGGAAACACCATATATTTT
- | TRBJ2-1 | TRBD2 | TRBV10-3 | CAISGRLAGVGNEQFF | TGTGCCATCTCGGGAAGACTAGCGGGAGTTGGGAATGAGCAGTTCTTC
once | TRBJ1-2 | TRBD1 | TRBV6-2/TRBV6-3 | CASSWGTGGYGYTF | TGTGCCAGCAGCTGGGGGACAGGGGGCTATGGCTACACCTTC
- | TRBJ1-4 | TRBD1 | TRBV2 | CASSVWTGKEKLFF | TGTGCCAGCAGTGTGTGGACAGGGAAAGAAAAACTGTTTTTT
- | TRBJ2-2 | - | TRBV9 | CASSIRGMSGTGELFF | TGTGCCAGCAGCATTCGCGGGATGAGCGGAACCGGGGAGCTGTTTTTT
- | TRBJ2-1 | TRBD2 | TRBV6-5 | CASSYWLAGDNEQFF | TGTGCCAGCAGTTATTGGCTAGCGGGGGACAATGAGCAGTTCTTC
- | TRBJ2-1 | TRBD1 | TRBV9 | CASSAAGTANEQFF | TGTGCCAGCAGCGCAGCCGGGACAGCTAATGAGCAGTTCTTC
- | TRBJ2-3 | - | TRBV28 | CASSSHGWGELTDTQYF | TGTGCCAGCAGTTCTCATGGTTGGGGGGAGTTAACAGATACGCAGTATTTT
- | TRBJ1-5 | TRBD1 | TRBV7-9 | CASSGQGDNQPQHF | TGTGCCAGCAGCGGACAGGGTGACAATCAGCCCCAGCATTTT
- | TRBJ1-2 | - | TRBV2 | CASSRGRDYGYTF | TGTGCCAGCAGCCGAGGGAGGGACTATGGCTACACCTTC
- | TRBJ2-1 | - | TRBV2 | CASRSGVGNEQFF | TGTGCCAGCAGGTCGGGGGTGGGCAATGAGCAGTTCTTC
- | TRBJ1-6 | - | TRBV30 | CASTRFWTSRGSYNSPLHF | TGTGCTTCCACGAGGTTTTGGACTTCCCGTGGCTCCTATAATTCACCCCTCCACTTT
- | TRBJ2-4 | - | TRBV25-1 | CASSDPGLAKNIQYF | TGTGCCAGCAGTGACCCGGGACTAGCCAAAAACATTCAGTACTTC
once | TRBJ2-1 | - | TRBV15 | CATSREQAYNEQFF | TGTGCCACCAGCAGAGAACAGGCTTACAATGAGCAGTTCTTC
- | TRBJ2-1 | TRBD2 | TRBV24-1 | CATSDGIAGAYNEQFF | TGTGCCACCAGTGATGGGATAGCGGGGGCCTACAATGAGCAGTTCTTC
- | TRBJ2-4 | - | TRBV5-4 | CASSPALASKNIQYF | TGTGCCAGCAGTCCGGCCTTAGCGTCCAAAAACATTCAGTACTTC
- | TRBJ2-5 | - | TRBV28 | CASSLYSRTVETQYF | TGTGCCAGCAGTTTATATTCCCGGACAGTGGAGACCCAGTACTTC
- | TRBJ2-2 | - | TRBV7-2 | CASSPALTGELFF | TGTGCCAGCAGCCCCGCGTTAACCGGGGAGCTGTTTTTT
once | TRBJ2-5 | TRBD1 | TRBV6-2/TRBV6-3 | CASSSAGTGGETQYF | TGTGCCAGCAGTTCCGCCGGGACAGGGGGGGAGACCCAGTACTTC
- | TRBJ2-7 | - | TRBV27 | CASGSLTATPYEQYF | TGTGCCAGCGGCAGTTTGACAGCTACCCCCTACGAGCAGTACTTC
once | TRBJ1-4 | - | TRBV7-9 | CASSPPGRATNEKLFF | TGTGCCAGCAGCCCCCCAGGGCGAGCAACTAATGAAAAACTGTTTTTT
- | TRBJ1-5 | TRBD1 | TRBV18 | CASSLKQGAENQPQHF | TGTGCCAGCTCCCTTAAACAGGGGGCGGAAAATCAGCCCCAGCATTTT
- | TRBJ2-1 | - | TRBV6-5 | CASRPTLSSYNEQFF | TGTGCCAGCAGGCCGACACTTAGCTCCTACAATGAGCAGTTCTTC
- | TRBJ2-1 | TRBD1 | TRBV2 | CASSEQGQGLSEQFF | TGTGCCAGCAGTGAACAGGGACAGGGGTTAAGTGAGCAGTTCTTC
- | TRBJ1-5 | - | TRBV6-5 | CASNNWGGGNQPQHF | TGTGCCAGCAACAATTGGGGAGGCGGCAATCAGCCCCAGCATTTT
- | TRBJ2-1 | - | TRBV4-3 | CASSPKLGGLGPYNEQFF | TGCGCCAGCAGCCCAAAGCTTGGGGGCCTCGGCCCCTACAATGAGCAGTTCTTC
few | TRBJ2-3 | TRBD1 | TRBV6-6 | CASSRQGAYTDTQYF | TGTGCCAGCAGCCGACAGGGGGCGTACACAGATACGCAGTATTTT
many | TRBJ2-3 | TRBD2 | TRBV6-4 | CASSGTSGGTDTQYF | TGTGCCAGCAGTGGGACTAGCGGGGGCACAGATACGCAGTATTTT
- | TRBJ1-6 | TRBD1 | TRBV6-5 | CASSSDRVLSPLHF | TGTGCCAGCAGTTCCGACAGGGTCCTTTCACCCCTCCACTTT
- | TRBJ1-5 | TRBD1 | TRBV19 | CASRDRVFQPQHF | TGTGCCAGCAGGGACAGGGTATTTCAGCCCCAGCATTTT
- | TRBJ2-7 | TRBD1 | TRBV11-3 | CASSHYLGTGYEQYF | TGTGCCAGCAGCCATTACCTTGGGACAGGCTACGAGCAGTACTTC
- | TRBJ2-1 | TRBD1 | TRBV11-1 | CASSPSRTGGGNEQFF | TGTGCCAGCAGCCCTTCCAGGACAGGGGGTGGTAATGAGCAGTTCTTC
- | TRBJ1-6 | - | TRBV5-1 | CASSLEPSSLSSSYNSPLHF | TGCGCCAGCAGCTTGGAACCCTCCTCCCTCTCTAGCTCCTATAATTCACCCCTCCACTTT
- | TRBJ1-6 | - | TRBV7-3 | CASSLEGGAVAPLHF | TGTGCCAGCAGCTTGGAGGGGGGGGCGGTTGCACCCCTCCACTTT
- | TRBJ1-6 | - | TRBV4-3 | CASSQAGRGGSPLHF | TGCGCCAGCAGCCAAGCGGGACGGGGGGGTTCACCCCTCCACTTT
once | TRBJ2-1 | TRBD2 | TRBV10-3 | CAISEWASGDLYNEQFF | TGTGCCATCAGTGAGTGGGCTAGCGGGGACTTATACAATGAGCAGTTCTTC
- | TRBJ2-5 | TRBD2 | TRBV7-2 | CASSPGTSGTYQETQYF | TGTGCCAGCAGCCCGGGGACTAGCGGGACGTACCAAGAGACCCAGTACTTC
- | TRBJ1-4 | TRBD1 | TRBV28 | CASSFLDRNNEKLFF | TGTGCCAGCAGTTTCCTGGACAGGAATAATGAAAAACTGTTTTTT
- | TRBJ1-2 | - | TRBV7-2 | CASSLGRNYGYTF | TGTGCCAGCAGCTTAGGTCGTAACTATGGCTACACCTTC
- | TRBJ2-7 | TRBD2 | TRBV6-2/TRBV6-3 | CASSFTGTSVSEQYF | TGTGCCAGCAGTTTCACCGGGACTAGCGTAAGCGAGCAGTACTTC
- | TRBJ2-5 | TRBD1 | TRBV5-1 | CARHPRTGPQGTQYF | TGCGCCAGACATCCCCGGACAGGGCCCCAGGGGACCCAGTACTTC
- | TRBJ1-2 | - | TRBV5-1 | CASSLDSNYGYTF | TGCGCCAGCAGCTTGGACAGTAACTATGGCTACACCTTC
- | TRBJ2-7 | - | TRBV3-1/TRBV3-2 | CASSQDRGSRNEQYF | TGTGCCAGCAGCCAAGATCGAGGGAGTAGGAACGAGCAGTACTTC
- | TRBJ2-5 | TRBD2 | TRBV9 | CASSVTGTSGKETQYF | TGTGCCAGCAGCGTAACCGGGACTAGCGGAAAAGAGACCCAGTACTTC
- | TRBJ1-2 | - | TRBV3-1/TRBV3-2 | CASSHEAGPIYGYTF | TGTGCCAGCAGCCATGAGGCGGGACCGATCTATGGCTACACCTTC